These 31 T cell receptor beta chains came from one sample sequenced in a study of blood T cell repertoires in COVID-19. The table came from immunoSEQ multiplex PCR; TCRdb's copy has only in-frame clones and leaves some out. Seen here are roughly 160,000 clones, around 87% observed once, and the top ten hold roughly 0.58%. Sequencing was carried out using peripheral blood. Every receptor here comes from a man between 60 and 70 years old with COVID-19, enrolled during active disease.

This clone was seen a few times. The chain is built from TRBV19 and TRBJ1-4; 7 bases line up with TRBD1. J gave up 0 bases and V 6 bases, and 4 bases lay outside the gene matches. The CDR3 runs to 15 residues. Germline CDR1 and CDR2: LNHDA and SQIVND (reference sequence). CDR3 protein: CASRGQPATNEKLFF. CDR3 nucleotide sequence: TGTGCCAGTAGGGGACAGCCCGCAACTAATGAAAAACTGTTTTTT.

The CDR3 is CASSLGVTSGNTIYF. For the CDR3, the DNA is TGTGCCAGCAGCTTAGGAGTAACCTCTGGAAACACCATATATTTT. The chain carries TRBV7-8 and TRBJ1-3; D remains unclear. The CDR3 runs 15 residues. Looked up from germline, CDR1 is SGHVS and CDR2 is FQNEAQ. The V end lost 1 base, the J end lost 0 bases, and 7 bases lay between the germline ends.

CDR3 DNA: TGTGCCAGCTCACCAGATGGGACAGCCGGAAACACCATATATTTT. It is translated as CASSPDGTAGNTIYF. The V and J genes are TRBV18 and TRBJ1-3; 7 nucleotides align to TRBD1. The CDR3 totals 15 residues. V gave up 2 bases and J gave up 4 bases; unmatched junction bases: 5. The germline gives CDR1 KGHSH, CDR2 LQKENI.

This chain connects TRBV5-8 to TRBJ2-2; possible D gene TRBD1, 6 bases. Germline lookup yields CDR1 SGHTS and CDR2 YDEGEE. The CDR3 is 13 residues long. V lost 3 bases, J lost 6 bases, and 9 bases lay in between. The CDR3 sequence: CASSSRGSGELFF. The CDR3, as DNA: TGTGCCAGCAGCTCGAGGGGGTCCGGGGAGCTGTTTTTT.

This chain uses TRBV7-3 with TRBJ1-1; 8 nucleotides align to TRBD1. Germline CDR1 reads SGHTA; CDR2 reads FQGTGA. The CDR3 extends over 13 amino acids. The V gene end was trimmed by 6 bases and the J gene end by 7 bases; junction bases not matched to a gene: 7. The CDR3 loop is CASSQGGTGEAFF. The CDR3 nucleotides are TGTGCCAGCAGTCAAGGGGGGACAGGTGAAGCTTTCTTT. Drawing the rest from reference TRBV7-3 and TRBJ1-1, the complete variable domain is GAGVSQTPSNKVTEKGKYVELRCDPISGHTALYWYRQSLGQGPEFLIYFQGTGAADDSGLPNDRFFAVRPEGSVSTLKIQRTERGDSAVYLCASSQGGTGEAFFGQGTRLTVV.

This clone was picked up a small number of times. The chain combines TRBV18 with TRBJ1-1; tentative D call: TRBD1 (5 bases). CDR1 is KGHSH and CDR2 is LQKENI in the germline V gene. The CDR3 sequence is 12 residues long. Trimming took off 3 bases at V and 6 bases at J, with 8 bases between the two ends. The DNA of the CDR3 is TGTGCCAGCTCACCGACAGTCTCTGAAGCTTTCTTT. It is translated as CASSPTVSEAFF.

This chain uses TRBV6-5 with TRBJ1-5; D unclear. The CDR3 spans 13 residues. CDR1 is MNHEY and CDR2 is SVGAGI in the germline V gene. The V and J ends lost 6 bases and 4 bases respectively, with 10 bases between them. The CDR3 DNA reads TGTGCCAGCAGCGGGGTTCTAAATCAGCCCCAGCATTTT. It translates to CASSGVLNQPQHF.

The V gene is TRBV5-6, the J gene TRBJ2-5; maybe TRBD2 (5 bases). This CDR3 has 13 amino acids. Trimming stripped 3 bases from V and 1 base from J, with 7 bases between. CDR1 is SGHDT and CDR2 is YYEEEE in the germline V gene. CDR3 nucleotide sequence: TGTGCCAGCAGCTCCGGGATCCAAGAGACCCAGTACTTC. It translates to CASSSGIQETQYF.

The chain couples TRBV7-9 to TRBJ1-4; TRBD1 aligns across 9 bases. J lost 6 bases, V lost 5 bases, and 10 bases had no gene match. Germline lookup yields CDR1 SEHNR and CDR2 FQNEAQ (reference sequence). This CDR3 region has 16 residues. Here the CDR3 DNA reads TGTGCCAGCAGCCCATACAGGGGGCTGGCGGATGAAAAACTGTTTTTT. Protein: CASSPYRGLADEKLFF.

The chain links TRBV9 to TRBJ2-3; D remains unclear. Trimming took 3 bases from V and 3 from J, leaving 11 bases between them. CDR3 length: 14 residues. Per germline, CDR1 SGDLS and CDR2 YYNGEE. CDR3 sequence: CASSATMWTDTQYF. CDR3 DNA: TGTGCCAGCAGCGCCACTATGTGGACAGATACGCAGTATTTT.

To note about this clone: Sequence at one end of the junction differs from germline and may be a read error. This rearrangement joins TRBV2 to TRBJ1-1; D is perhaps TRBD1 (5 bases). CDR3 length: 14 amino acids. CDR1 and CDR2 (germline): SNHLY, FYNNEI. The CDR3 sequence: CASNSGFEDTKAFF. DNA for the CDR3: TGTGCCAGCAATTCAGGGTTTGAGGACACTAAAGCTTTCTTT.

On this clone: Other DNA sequences from this sample encode an identical CDR3 as well. The chain couples TRBV24-1 to TRBJ1-2; 10 bases match TRBD1. Germline V gene lookup returns CDR1 KGHDR and CDR2 SFDVKD. The CDR3 totals 15 residues. Losses at the gene ends were 4 bases for V and 3 bases for J; bases not matched to a gene: 4. The chain's CDR3 is CATSEPGQGDYGYTF. The CDR3, as DNA: TGTGCCACCAGTGAACCAGGACAGGGGGACTATGGCTACACCTTC.

There are a few counts of this clone. The V gene is TRBV28, the J gene TRBJ2-5, with TRBD1 identical over 10 bases. This CDR3 is 15 amino acids long. Germline V gives CDR1 MDHEN, CDR2 SYDVKM. With V trimmed by 6 bases and J by 4 bases, 8 bases remained unmatched. CDR3 coding DNA: TGTGCCAGCAGGGTCCCGCGACAGGGGGCAGAGACCCAGTACTTC. Amino acids: CASRVPRQGAETQYF.

The sample holds one count of this clone. CDR3 amino acids: CASSLMQSTDTQYF. CDR3 nucleotide sequence: TGTGCCAGCAGCTTGATGCAGTCCACAGATACGCAGTATTTT. V is TRBV5-6 and J is TRBJ2-3; D call uncertain. Deletions cut 1 base from V and 2 bases from J, with 8 bases between. Germline V gene lookup returns CDR1 SGHDT and CDR2 YYEEEE. The CDR3 totals 14 residues.

This chain uses TRBV19 with TRBJ1-2, with 7 bases matching TRBD1. The CDR3 totals 14 residues. In germline, CDR1 is LNHDA, CDR2 SQIVND (reference sequence). Trimming at V came to 3 bases and at J to 4 bases, leaving 5 bases not matched to a gene. The CDR3 loop reads CASSIGTVIYGYTF. CDR3 nucleotide sequence: TGTGCCAGTAGTATCGGGACAGTGATCTATGGCTACACCTTC.

This clone was observed once. The chain links TRBV18 to TRBJ2-5; TRBD1 aligns across 7 bases. The CDR3 runs 13 residues. Germline CDR1 and CDR2: KGHSH and LQKENI. J was trimmed by 2 bases and V by 4 bases; bases with no gene match: 1. The CDR3 loop reads CASSLGQQETQYF. The CDR3 nucleotides read TGTGCCAGCTCACTGGGACAGCAAGAGACCCAGTACTTC.

The chain joins TRBV5-1 to TRBJ2-7; TRBD1 might be the D (5 bases). Per the germline V gene, CDR1 is SGHRS and CDR2 is YFSETQ. Trimming took off 4 bases at V and 1 base at J, with 12 bases between the two ends. This CDR3 has 14 residues. CDR3 residues: CASSPVAGSYEQYF. The DNA of the CDR3 is TGCGCCAGCAGCCCGGTTGCAGGGTCCTACGAGCAGTACTTC.

This clone was counted once. The chain's CDR3 is CASRSQGAFTEAFF. DNA for the CDR3: TGTGCCAGCAGGAGTCAGGGGGCTTTCACTGAAGCTTTCTTT. V usage is TRBV2 and J usage is TRBJ1-1, with TRBD1 identical over 8 bases. Unmatched junction bases numbered 7, after V lost 6 bases and J lost 4 bases. The CDR3 contains 14 residues. Germline V gives CDR1 SNHLY, CDR2 FYNNEI.

J is TRBJ1-2 and V is TRBV9, with 7 bases matching TRBD1. Per the germline V gene, CDR1 is SGDLS and CDR2 is YYNGEE. V was pared by 4 bases and J by 4 bases, with 13 bases of the junction left unmatched. The CDR3 length is 16 residues. The CDR3 nucleotides are TGTGCCAGCAGCTCAGTTTCTCGACAGGGATCCTATGGCTACACCTTC. This translates into CASSSVSRQGSYGYTF.

The chain links TRBV19 to TRBJ1-1; 8 bases are a match to TRBD1. Germline values: CDR1 LNHDA, CDR2 SQIVND (reference sequence). Losses at the gene ends were 6 bases for V and 3 bases for J; bases not matched to a gene: 3. CDR3 length: 13 residues. The CDR3 protein is CASRVTGDTEAFF. The DNA of the CDR3 is TGTGCCAGTAGAGTGACAGGGGACACTGAAGCTTTCTTT.

The chain carries TRBV7-3 and TRBJ2-1, with 9 bases that match TRBD2. The germline gives CDR1 SGHTA, CDR2 FQGTGA. The V and J ends lost 2 bases and 2 bases, in that order; junction bases with no gene match: 1. CDR3 length equals 15 residues. The CDR3 protein is CASSLAGGTYNEQFF. CDR3 coding DNA: TGTGCCAGCAGCTTAGCGGGAGGGACCTACAATGAGCAGTTCTTC.

The V call is TRBV4-2, the J call TRBJ1-3; D uncertain. Germline V gene sequence: CDR1 LGHNA, CDR2 YNFKEQ. The CDR3 sequence is 16 residues long. Trimming shortened V by 3 bases and J by 0 bases, and 12 bases separated the two germline ends. CDR3 sequence (DNA): TGTGCCAGCAGCCAGGCCCCAATCGACTCTGGAAACACCATATATTTT. It codes for CASSQAPIDSGNTIYF.

The V and J genes are TRBV3-1 (or the pseudogene TRBV3-2) and TRBJ2-7, with D possibly TRBD1 on 5 matching bases. Germline CDR1 is LGHDT and CDR2 is YNNKEL (reference sequence). CDR3 length equals 16 residues. V was cut by 7 bases and J by 2 bases, with 21 bases left in between. CDR3 sequence reads: CASKINDSFGPYEQYF. CDR3 in DNA: TGTGCCAGCAAAATTAACGACAGTTTTGGGCCCTACGAGCAGTACTTC.

A remark on this clone: This sample includes further DNA sequences coding for the same CDR3. The chain is built from TRBV7-2 and TRBJ2-7, with D uncertain. CDR3 length equals 11 residues. The V end was cut by 5 bases, the J end by 4 bases, with 6 bases between. CDR1 is SGHTA, CDR2 FQGNSA, per germline. As DNA, the CDR3 is TGTGCCAGCAGCCCCAGTTACGAGCAGTACTTC. It translates to CASSPSYEQYF. The complete variable domain, with remaining parts taken from reference TRBV7-2 and TRBJ2-7, reads GAGVSQSPSNKVTEKGKDVELRCDPISGHTALYWYRQSLGQGLEFLIYFQGNSAPDKSGLPSDRFSAERTGGSVSTLTIQRTQQEDSAVYLCASSPSYEQYFGPGTRLTVT.

This clone was observed a few times. The J gene is TRBJ1-5, the V gene TRBV6-1, with TRBD1 identical over 9 bases. Trimming took 2 bases from V and 5 from J; bases not matched to a gene: 7. This CDR3 region has 16 residues. From germline, CDR1 is MNHNS and CDR2 SASEGT. The CDR3 here is CASSEYGQGFDQPQHF. The CDR3 coding sequence is TGTGCCAGCAGTGAATACGGACAGGGGTTCGATCAGCCCCAGCATTTT.

The count of this clone is one. The rearrangement joins TRBV28 to TRBJ2-3, with unresolved D. From germline, CDR1 is MDHEN and CDR2 SYDVKM. V lost 7 bases, J lost 5 bases, and 19 bases lay in between. This CDR3 is built from 15 residues. The CDR3, as DNA: TGTGCCAGCAATCAACAGTTAAACGTTGGAGATACGCAGTATTTT. Its translation: CASNQQLNVGDTQYF.

This clone has more than one count but fewer than ten. The chain joins TRBV19 to TRBJ1-2, with a weak D call TRBD1 (6 bases). Trimming cost V 4 bases and J 2 bases, with 20 bases left between them. The CDR3 runs 17 residues. The V gene's germline CDR1 is LNHDA and CDR2 SQIVND (reference sequence). CDR3 DNA sequence: TGTGCCAGTAGTACCCCCGGTGGTCAGGGGCGAAACTATGGCTACACCTTC. Translating it yields CASSTPGGQGRNYGYTF.

The chain uses TRBV9 and TRBJ2-1; weak D call: TRBD2 (6 bases). The CDR3 is 16 residues long. Trimming cost V 4 bases and J 6 bases, with 20 bases left between them. Per germline, CDR1 SGDLS and CDR2 YYNGEE. The CDR3, as DNA: TGTGCCAGCAGCACCCCGACGGGAGCAGGGTCCAATGAGCAGTTCTTC. Translation gives CASSTPTGAGSNEQFF.

The chain combines TRBV19 with TRBJ2-1, with TRBD2 matching over 10 bases. V was pared by 7 bases and J by 8 bases, with 8 bases of the junction left unmatched. The CDR3 contains 14 residues. Germline-derived CDR1 and CDR2 are LNHDA and SQIVND (reference sequence). The CDR3 bases are TGTGCCAGTAAGTCTAGCGGGAGTTCAGATGAGCAGTTCTTC. This translates into CASKSSGSSDEQFF.

V and J are TRBV6-5 and TRBJ2-1, with TRBD1 matching over 8 bases. The V gene end was trimmed by 6 bases and the J gene end by 6 bases; junction bases not matched to a gene: 10. CDR1 and CDR2 from the germline V gene are MNHEY and SVGAGI. The CDR3 is made up of 15 amino acids. CDR3 region: CASRLQGVSGNEQFF. The DNA for the CDR3 is TGTGCCAGCAGACTACAGGGGGTTTCGGGCAATGAGCAGTTCTTC.

The J gene is TRBJ2-5, the V gene TRBV5-1; 9 positions match TRBD1. Germline CDR1 is SGHRS and CDR2 is YFSETQ. V was pared by 3 bases and J by 4 bases, with 10 bases of the junction left unmatched. CDR3 length: 16 amino acids. The CDR3 nucleotides read TGCGCCAGCAGCTCACAGGGGGCTGGGGATAGAGAGACCCAGTACTTC. Translating gives CASSSQGAGDRETQYF. Full variable domain (missing parts from reference TRBV5-1 and TRBJ2-5): KAGVTQTPRYLIKTRGQQVTLSCSPISGHRSVSWYQQTPGQGLQFLFEYFSETQRNKGNFPGRFSGRQFSNSRSEMNVSTLELGDSALYLCASSSQGAGDRETQYFGPGTRLLVL.